These 10 T cell receptor beta chains were sequenced from one sample in a study of OX40 agonist ivuxolimab in advanced cancers. This table comes from immunoSEQ multiplex PCR, and its TCRdb copy is limited to in-frame clones, with some not included. The sample lists about 80,000 clones, roughly 91% seen once, with approximately 0.3% in the top ten. The specimen comprised CD4+ or CD8+ T cells sorted from blood, sampled in a trial of the OX40 agonist ivuxolimab. These receptors were collected from an adult with an advanced solid tumor such as melanoma, head and neck, liver or kidney cancer.

There are a few counts of this clone. This rearrangement joins TRBV25-1 to TRBJ1-6; no definite D call. This CDR3 has 14 amino acids. Germline V gene data show CDR1 as MGHDK and CDR2 as SYGVNS. V lost 7 bases and J 8 bases, leaving 15 bases between the germline ends. Written as DNA, the CDR3 is TGTGCCAGCACTGAGGACGCTGCCTATTCACCCCTCCACTTT. Amino acid sequence: CASTEDAAYSPLHF.

V usage is TRBV19 and J usage is TRBJ1-5; D is perhaps TRBD1 (5 bases). The length of the CDR3 is 15 residues. Germline CDR1 and CDR2: LNHDA and SQIVND (reference sequence). Trimming stripped 4 bases from V and 1 base from J, with 11 bases between. The CDR3 is CASSSRQSSNQPQHF. The CDR3 coding sequence is TGTGCCAGTAGTAGTCGACAGTCCAGCAATCAGCCCCAGCATTTT. The entire variable domain, with the rest obtained from reference TRBV19 and TRBJ1-5, is as follows: DGGITQSPKYLFRKEGQNVTLSCEQNLNHDAMYWYRQDPGQGLRLIYYSQIVNDFQKGDIAEGYSVSREKKESFPLTVTSAQKNPTAFYLCASSSRQSSNQPQHFGDGTRLSIL.

This sequence joins TRBV18 and TRBJ2-7; D assignment may be TRBD1 or TRBD2 (5 bases each). V was shortened by 3 bases and J by 2 bases, with 11 bases between the two germline ends. CDR3 size: 14 residues. Germline V CDR1 and CDR2: KGHSH, LQKENI. The CDR3 loop is CASSPGVPPYEQYF. The CDR3 DNA is TGTGCCAGCTCACCGGGGGTACCCCCCTACGAGCAGTACTTC.

The gene calls are TRBV27 and TRBJ1-6; D is uncertain. Trimming cost V 5 bases and J 9 bases, with 11 bases left between them. Germline assignment: CDR1 MNHEY and CDR2 SMNVEV (reference sequence). The CDR3 extends over 13 amino acids. The CDR3 DNA reads TGTGCCAGCAGTCTTTCCGCGCGTTCACCCCTCCACTTT. Protein: CASSLSARSPLHF.

The CDR3 DNA sequence: TGTGCCAGCAGTGCACAGGACCGGACCTACAATGAGCAGTTCTTC. This translates into CASSAQDRTYNEQFF. The rearrangement uses TRBV2 and TRBJ2-1; TRBD1 might be the D (5 bases). Trimming removed 4 bases at V and 2 bases at J, with 12 bases between. The CDR3 runs to 15 residues. Germline loops: CDR1 SNHLY, CDR2 FYNNEI.

The genes are TRBV7-2 and TRBJ2-4; D perhaps matches TRBD2 (6 bases). CDR3 length equals 17 residues. Germline V CDR1 and CDR2: SGHTA, FQGNSA. V was shortened by 1 base and J by 6 bases, with 19 bases between the two germline ends. CDR3 amino acids: CASSLGWTGGSPNIQYF. The CDR3 region has the DNA TGTGCCAGCAGCTTAGGTTGGACCGGGGGATCCCCAAACATTCAGTACTTC.

The chain combines TRBV7-9 with TRBJ1-5; 7 nucleotides line up with TRBD1. This CDR3 has 14 residues. Germline values: CDR1 SEHNR, CDR2 FQNEAQ (reference sequence). Trimming at V came to 3 bases and at J to 7 bases, leaving 6 bases not matched to a gene. The CDR3 is CASSFGTDSQPQHF. The DNA for the CDR3 is TGTGCCAGCAGCTTCGGGACAGATTCACAGCCCCAGCATTTT.

The V gene is TRBV6-5, the J gene TRBJ2-1; D is ambiguous. Germline CDR1 MNHEY, CDR2 SVGAGI. The CDR3 length is 13 residues. V was clipped by 6 bases and J by 4 bases, with 10 bases between them. CDR3 DNA: TGTGCCAGCAGGCTACTATTTTACAATGAGCAGTTCTTC. This codes for CASRLLFYNEQFF.

The chain employs TRBV7-3 and TRBJ1-5, with D perhaps matching TRBD1 (5 bases). The ends were cut back, 3 bases at V and 3 bases at J, with 6 bases in the middle. This CDR3 spans 13 amino acids. The germline V gene has CDR1 SGHTA and CDR2 FQGTGA. CDR3 loop: CASSLTDNQPQHF. CDR3 nucleotide sequence: TGTGCCAGCAGCTTGACAGACAATCAGCCCCAGCATTTT.

The chain has TRBV10-3 and TRBJ1-4; TRBD1 matches 7 bases. The CDR3 loop spans 15 amino acids. Looked up from germline, CDR1 is ENHRY and CDR2 is SYGVKD. V trimming: 3 bases; J trimming: 1 base; junction bases outside the gene matches: 2. The CDR3 is CAISDHRGTNEKLFF. CDR3 bases: TGTGCCATCAGTGACCACAGGGGAACTAATGAAAAACTGTTTTTT.